The 3 T cell receptor beta chains reported below all come from one sample, sequenced in a study of Graves' ophthalmopathy and Graves' hyperthyroidism. RNA transcripts served as template for amplifying TCR beta CDR3 sequences. RT-PCR with HTBI primers came first, then second-round multiplex PCR. TCRdb used MiXCR to reprocess the multiplex PCR reads, holding one entry per CDR3 protein. The sample shows about 620,000 distinct CDR3 sequences, around a fifth of them seen only once. Sequencing used peripheral blood. Receptors originate from a woman younger than 35 with stable Graves' hyperthyroidism. Some clones in this sample may be carry-over from other donors' samples.

J is TRBJ2-7 and V is TRBV27; D perhaps matches TRBD2 (6 bases). This CDR3 spans 14 amino acids. The V gene's germline CDR1 is MNHEY and CDR2 SMNVEV (reference sequence). Between the trimmed V and J ends, which lost 3 bases and 7 bases, there was a span of 16 bases. The CDR3: CASSFTGLMGEQYF. CDR3 nucleotides: TGTGCCAGCAGTTTTACAGGACTAATGGGGGAGCAGTACTTC.

V is TRBV19 and J is TRBJ1-5; tentatively, D is TRBD1 (5 bases). Trimming took 7 bases from V and 6 from J, leaving 25 bases between them. This CDR3 comprises 17 residues. CDR1 and CDR2 from the germline V gene are LNHDA and SQIVND (reference sequence). The chain's CDR3 is CASTLGTYPGAAQPQHF. Written as DNA, the CDR3 is TGTGCCAGTACCTTAGGGACTTATCCAGGCGCGGCTCAGCCCCAGCATTTT.

The sample holds many counts of this clonotype. Because the CDR3 is missing its conserved closing phenylalanine or tryptophan, this is likely a read error. V is TRBV20-1 and J is TRBJ1-6; no definite D call. In germline, CDR1 is DFQATT, CDR2 SNEGSKA (reference sequence). V was pared by 6 bases and J by 7 bases, with 10 bases between. The CDR3 sequence is 12 residues long. The CDR3 is CSAPRVNSPLHS. CDR3 coding DNA: TGCAGTGCCCCCCGGGTCAATTCACCCCTCCACTCT.